These 19 T cell receptor beta chains were sequenced from one sample in a study of blood T cells in healthy people across ages. With a J-beta primer mix and a sample-barcoded 5' primer, a second PCR ran 7 to 11 cycles. Using its own MiXCR run on the 5' RACE reads, TCRdb lists one record per CDR3 protein. The sample has about 930,000 distinct CDR3 sequences; about 27% are singletons. The same data also went into a second study, on T cells of mothers and their children.

The specimen was blood. The receptors shown here come from a woman aged 40 to 50 in good health.

This clonotype was counted a single time. The genes are TRBV12-3 or TRBV12-4 and TRBJ1-1; 9 bases map to TRBD1. The CDR3 runs to 15 residues. J was trimmed by 1 base and V by 6 bases; bases with no gene match: 6. CDR3 sequence (DNA): TGTGCCAGCAGAAATGGACAGGGGACGAACACTGAAGCTTTCTTT. This gives the protein CASRNGQGTNTEAFF.

The rearrangement links TRBV18 to TRBJ1-2; D not certain. Deletions cut 2 bases from V and 4 bases from J, with 8 bases between. The germline V gene encodes CDR1 KGHSH and CDR2 LQKENI. The CDR3 loop spans 13 amino acids. The CDR3 sequence: CASSPGNAYGYTF. The CDR3 bases are TGTGCCAGCTCACCAGGGAACGCCTATGGCTACACCTTC.

As concerns this clonotype: A much larger clone lies one base from this, so it may be a read error. The chain uses TRBV29-1 and TRBJ2-7; D might be TRBD1 (7 bases). CDR1 is SQVTM, CDR2 ANQGSEA, per germline. CDR3 length equals 14 residues. The V end was cut by 2 bases, the J end by 3 bases, with 14 bases between. The CDR3 protein is CSVEKGQGGYEQYF. CDR3 bases: TGCAGCGTTGAAAAGGGGCAGGGGGGCTACGAGCAGTACTTC.

This clonotype was seen just once. The chain employs TRBV24-1 and TRBJ2-1, with 9 bases lining up with TRBD2. Germline lookup yields CDR1 KGHDR and CDR2 SFDVKD. The trim removed 1 base at V and 12 bases at J, leaving 6 bases unmatched. CDR3 length: 14 amino acids. CDR3 region: CATSDFSRGGVQFF. The CDR3 coding sequence is TGTGCCACCAGTGATTTCTCTCGCGGGGGGGTGCAGTTCTTC.

In this sample, this clonotype turned up many times. The gene calls are TRBV6-1 and TRBJ2-7; 7 nucleotides agree with TRBD1. The CDR3 runs 16 residues. After removal of 4 bases from V and 0 bases from J, the junction contained 9 bases not matched to a gene. Germline values: CDR1 MNHNS, CDR2 SASEGT. Here the CDR3 reads CASSASSGTVSYEQYF. The CDR3 DNA sequence: TGTGCCAGCAGTGCCAGCTCCGGGACAGTCTCCTACGAGCAGTACTTC.

In this sample, this clonotype turned up many times. The V gene is TRBV28, the J gene TRBJ1-5, with D unresolved. Looked up from germline, CDR1 is MDHEN and CDR2 is SYDVKM. The CDR3 extends over 14 amino acids. V was cut by 4 bases and J by 0 bases, with 7 bases left in between. The CDR3 region is CASSSRPSNQPQHF. The CDR3 DNA sequence: TGTGCCAGCAGTTCACGTCCTAGCAATCAGCCCCAGCATTTT.

The table lists this clonotype with a few counts. This chain links TRBV20-1 with TRBJ2-3; 8 bases match TRBD2. Germline values: CDR1 DFQATT, CDR2 SNEGSKA (reference sequence). The length of the CDR3 is 14 residues. V was pared by 5 bases and J by 3 bases, with 7 bases of the junction left unmatched. The CDR3 nucleotides read TGCAGTGCTGTCGGGACTAGTGGTACAGATACGCAGTATTTT. It translates to CSAVGTSGTDTQYF.

This clonotype was observed many times. In nucleotides, the CDR3 is TGCGCCAGCAGCTTGGATTTGGGGGGAAACACTGAAGCTTTCTTT. This sequence encodes CASSLDLGGNTEAFF. The genes are TRBV5-1 and TRBJ1-1; possibly TRBD1 for D (5 bases). V was trimmed by 0 bases and J by 2 bases, leaving 11 bases between them. The length of the CDR3 is 15 residues. CDR1 is SGHRS, CDR2 YFSETQ, per germline.

This chain uses TRBV4-1 with TRBJ2-1; D unresolved. Germline V gene lookup returns CDR1 MGHRA and CDR2 YSYEKL. V was shortened by 1 base and J by 0 bases, with 16 bases between the two germline ends. This CDR3 contains 18 residues. CDR3 in amino acids: CASSQGAPYASSYNEQFF. The CDR3 DNA reads as TGCGCCAGCAGCCAAGGAGCGCCGTACGCAAGCTCCTACAATGAGCAGTTCTTC.

Concerning this clonotype itself: A single base separates this from a much larger clone, so it may be a read error. This sequence joins TRBV4-3 and TRBJ2-1; 7 bases are shared with TRBD1. CDR1 and CDR2 (germline): LGHNA, YSLEER. The CDR3 is 16 residues long. J was trimmed by 8 bases and V by 1 base; bases with no gene match: 11. CDR3 coding DNA: TGCGCCAGCAGCCAAGTAGGGGGCCGGAGCGCCGATGAGCAGTTCTTC. Translation gives CASSQVGGRSADEQFF.

This clonotype was counted many times. The chain is built from TRBV27 and TRBJ2-7; TRBD2 matches 7 bases. Trimming cost V 4 bases and J 4 bases; bases outside gene matches: 7. CDR3 length equals 14 residues. The V gene's germline CDR1 is MNHEY and CDR2 SMNVEV (reference sequence). The CDR3 nucleotides are TGTGCCAGCAGTTACGGCGGGGGAGTGTACGAGCAGTACTTC. Translated: CASSYGGGVYEQYF.

On this clonotype: Its ends do not fully match the called genes, so a read error is possible. V is TRBV7-9 and J is TRBJ2-7; D might be TRBD2 (6 bases). The CDR3 runs 13 residues. Germline loops: CDR1 SEHNR, CDR2 FQNEAQ (reference sequence). DNA for the CDR3: TGTGCCGGCAGCTCCCGGGACTCGTACGAGCAGTACTTC. It yields the protein CAGSSRDSYEQYF. The full variable domain, its missing parts supplied by reference TRBV7-9 and TRBJ2-7, is DTGVSQNPRHKITKRGQNVTFRCDPISEHNRLYWYRQTLGQGPEFLTYFQNEAQLEKSRLLSDRFSAERPKGSFSTLEIQRTEQGDSAMYLCAGSSRDSYEQYFGPGTRLTVT.

The chain uses TRBV11-2 and TRBJ2-1; 15 bases are a match to TRBD2. V lost 2 bases, J lost 12 bases, and 8 bases stayed unmatched. This CDR3 comprises 16 residues. From germline, CDR1 is SGHAT and CDR2 FQNNGV. The CDR3, as DNA: TGTGCCAGCAGCTTACCAGGACTAGCGGGGGGGCTGACGCAGTTCTTC. It specifies CASSLPGLAGGLTQFF.

The chain employs TRBV7-2 and TRBJ1-2; 8 bases are shared with TRBD1. The CDR3 covers 15 residues. Trimming removed 5 bases from V and 3 bases from J; junction bases left unmatched: 8. Germline CDR1 and CDR2: SGHTA and FQGNSA. The CDR3 region has the DNA TGTGCCAGCAGCCCGTTACAGGGGGGGGACTATGGCTACACCTTC. Protein sequence: CASSPLQGGDYGYTF. The variable domain in full, with the rest retrieved from reference TRBV7-2 and TRBJ1-2, is GAGVSQSPSNKVTEKGKDVELRCDPISGHTALYWYRQSLGQGLEFLIYFQGNSAPDKSGLPSDRFSAERTGGSVSTLTIQRTQQEDSAVYLCASSPLQGGDYGYTFGSGTRLTVV.

The chain recombines TRBV30 with TRBJ1-1, with D perhaps matching TRBD1 (6 bases). The CDR3 runs 16 residues. Trimming left V 3 bases short and J 1 base short, with 18 bases between. CDR1 and CDR2 from the germline V gene are GTSNPN and SVGIG (reference sequence). This CDR3 reads CAWRLAGAVGNTEAFF. For the CDR3, the DNA is TGTGCCTGGAGACTGGCGGGGGCGGTTGGGAACACTGAAGCTTTCTTT.

Regarding this clonotype: The junction and the germline gene differ at one end; a read error may be behind it. V is TRBV20-1 and J is TRBJ1-3, with 7 bases lining up with TRBD1. The germline V gene encodes CDR1 DFQATT and CDR2 SNEGSKA (reference sequence). The CDR3 extends over 13 amino acids. This chain's CDR3 is CSARDPGGSTIYF. CDR3 in DNA: TGCAGTGCTAGAGATCCAGGGGGAAGCACCATATATTTT.

This clonotype was seen repeatedly, ten times or more. This rearrangement joins TRBV3-1 to TRBJ2-7; D possibly matches TRBD1 or TRBD2 (5 bases each). Germline lookup yields CDR1 LGHDT and CDR2 YNNKEL (reference sequence). Trimming left V 0 bases short and J 0 bases short, with 12 bases between. The CDR3 runs to 16 residues. CDR3 residues: CASSQEGEGSSYEQYF. The CDR3 nucleotides are TGTGCCAGCAGCCAAGAGGGTGAGGGGAGCTCCTACGAGCAGTACTTC.

This clonotype came up once. Since a much larger clone is just one base distant, this may be a read error. The DNA of the CDR3 is TGCAGCGGGGGAAGAGGGACACAAGAGACCCAGTACTTC. It is translated as CSGGRGTQETQYF. V is TRBV29-1 and J is TRBJ2-5; possible D gene TRBD1, 6 bases. The CDR3 spans 13 residues. CDR1 is SQVTM, CDR2 ANQGSEA, per germline. Trimming removed 7 bases from V and 2 bases from J, with 14 bases in between.

Many counts were recorded for this clonotype. This chain uses TRBV29-1 with TRBJ1-2; 8 nucleotides align to TRBD1. This CDR3 is built from 18 residues. Germline V CDR1 and CDR2: SQVTM, ANQGSEA. V shed 4 bases and J 2 bases; nucleotides not matched to a gene: 18. CDR3 in DNA: TGCAGCGTTGTTCGCCTTCGACAGGGGTTTGACGGAAACTATGGCTACACCTTC. It yields the protein CSVVRLRQGFDGNYGYTF.